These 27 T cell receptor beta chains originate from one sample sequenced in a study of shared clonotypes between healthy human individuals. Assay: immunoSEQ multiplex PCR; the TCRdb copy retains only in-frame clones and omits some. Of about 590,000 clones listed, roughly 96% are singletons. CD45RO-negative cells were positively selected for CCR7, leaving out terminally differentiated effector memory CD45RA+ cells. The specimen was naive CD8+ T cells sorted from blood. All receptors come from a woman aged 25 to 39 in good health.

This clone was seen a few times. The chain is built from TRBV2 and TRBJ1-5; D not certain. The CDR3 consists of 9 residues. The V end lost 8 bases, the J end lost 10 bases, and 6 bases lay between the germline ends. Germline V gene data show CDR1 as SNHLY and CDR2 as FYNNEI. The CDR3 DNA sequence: TGTGCCAGCGGGGTACCCCAGCATTTT. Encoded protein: CASGVPQHF.

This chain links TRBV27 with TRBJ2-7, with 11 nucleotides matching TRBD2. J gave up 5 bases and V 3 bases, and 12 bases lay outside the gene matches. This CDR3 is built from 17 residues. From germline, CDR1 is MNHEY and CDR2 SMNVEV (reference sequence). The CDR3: CASSLAAGTSGHDEQYF. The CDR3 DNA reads TGTGCCAGCAGTTTGGCAGCCGGGACTAGCGGTCACGACGAGCAGTACTTC.

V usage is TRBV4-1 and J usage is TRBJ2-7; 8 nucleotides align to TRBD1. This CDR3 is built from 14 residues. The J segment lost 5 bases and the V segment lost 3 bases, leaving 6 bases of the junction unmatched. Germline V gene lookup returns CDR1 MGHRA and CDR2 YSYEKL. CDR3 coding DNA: TGCGCCAGCAGCCATAGGACAGGGATCCACGAGCAGTACTTC. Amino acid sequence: CASSHRTGIHEQYF.

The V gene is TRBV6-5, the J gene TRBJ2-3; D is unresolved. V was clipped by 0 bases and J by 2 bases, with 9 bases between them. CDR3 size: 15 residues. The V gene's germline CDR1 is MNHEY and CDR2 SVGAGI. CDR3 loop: CASSYSASFTDTQYF. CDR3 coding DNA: TGTGCCAGCAGTTACTCAGCCAGTTTCACAGATACGCAGTATTTT.

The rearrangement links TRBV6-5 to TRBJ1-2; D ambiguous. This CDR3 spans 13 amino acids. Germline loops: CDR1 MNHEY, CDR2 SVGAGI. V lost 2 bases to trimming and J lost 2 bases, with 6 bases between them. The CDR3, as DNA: TGTGCCAGCAGTTACGCCGGGAACTATGGCTACACCTTC. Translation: CASSYAGNYGYTF.

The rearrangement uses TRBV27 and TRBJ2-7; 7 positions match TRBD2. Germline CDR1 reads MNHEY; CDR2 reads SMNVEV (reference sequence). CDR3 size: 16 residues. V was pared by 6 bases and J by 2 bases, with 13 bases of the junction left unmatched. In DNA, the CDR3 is TGTGCCAGCAGGGAAGAGGGGCAGGGAGGGACCTACGAGCAGTACTTC. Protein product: CASREEGQGGTYEQYF.

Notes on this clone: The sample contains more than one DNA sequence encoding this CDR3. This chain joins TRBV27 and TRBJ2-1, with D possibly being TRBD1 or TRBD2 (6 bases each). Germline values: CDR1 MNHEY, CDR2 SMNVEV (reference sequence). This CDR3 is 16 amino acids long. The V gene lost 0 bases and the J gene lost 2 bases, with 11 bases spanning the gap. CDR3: CASSLSGGPPYNEQFF. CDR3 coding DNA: TGTGCCAGCAGTTTATCTGGGGGGCCCCCCTACAATGAGCAGTTCTTC.

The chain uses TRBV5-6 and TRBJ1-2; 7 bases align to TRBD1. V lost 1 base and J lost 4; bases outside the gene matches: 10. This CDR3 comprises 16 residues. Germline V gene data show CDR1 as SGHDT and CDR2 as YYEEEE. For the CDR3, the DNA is TGTGCCAGCAGCTTGTATCGAACAGGGGTAGGCTATGGCTACACCTTC. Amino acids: CASSLYRTGVGYGYTF.

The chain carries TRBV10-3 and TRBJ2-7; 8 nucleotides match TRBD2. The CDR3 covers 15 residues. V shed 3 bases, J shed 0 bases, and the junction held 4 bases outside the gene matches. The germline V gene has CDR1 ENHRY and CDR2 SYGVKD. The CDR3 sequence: CAISDSSGFSYEQYF. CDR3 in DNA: TGTGCCATCAGTGACTCTAGCGGGTTCTCCTACGAGCAGTACTTC.

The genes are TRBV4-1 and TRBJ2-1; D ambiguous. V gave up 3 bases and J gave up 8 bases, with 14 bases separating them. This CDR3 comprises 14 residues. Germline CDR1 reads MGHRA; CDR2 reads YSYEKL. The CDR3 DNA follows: TGCGCCAGCAGCCAGACGCACCGGATTGATGAGCAGTTCTTC. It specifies CASSQTHRIDEQFF.

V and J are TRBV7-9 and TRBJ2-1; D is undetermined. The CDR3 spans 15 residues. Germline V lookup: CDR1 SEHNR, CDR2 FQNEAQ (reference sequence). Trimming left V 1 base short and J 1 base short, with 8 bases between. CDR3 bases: TGTGCCAGCAGCTTAGTTTCCGGTTCCTACAATGAGCAGTTCTTC. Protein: CASSLVSGSYNEQFF.

This CDR3 reads CASSAGLAGYNEQFF. CDR3 in DNA: TGTGCCAGCAGCGCCGGACTAGCGGGTTACAATGAGCAGTTCTTC. The chain couples TRBV7-6 to TRBJ2-1; 11 positions agree with TRBD2. The CDR3 extends over 15 amino acids. The V gene end was trimmed by 5 bases and the J gene end by 4 bases; junction bases not matched to a gene: 4. Germline values: CDR1 SGHVS, CDR2 FNYEAQ. Together with reference TRBV7-6 and TRBJ2-1, the CDR3 gives the full variable domain: GAGVSQSPRYKVTKRGQDVALRCDPISGHVSLYWYRQALGQGPEFLTYFNYEAQQDKSGLPNDRFSAERPEGSISTLTIQRTEQRDSAMYRCASSAGLAGYNEQFFGPGTRLTVL.

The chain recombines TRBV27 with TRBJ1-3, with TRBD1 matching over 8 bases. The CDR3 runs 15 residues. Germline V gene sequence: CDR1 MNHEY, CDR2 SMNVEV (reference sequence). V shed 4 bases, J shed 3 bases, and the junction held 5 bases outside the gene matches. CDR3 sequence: CASSYTGGGGNTIYF. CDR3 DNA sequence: TGTGCCAGCAGTTACACAGGGGGAGGTGGAAACACCATATATTTT.

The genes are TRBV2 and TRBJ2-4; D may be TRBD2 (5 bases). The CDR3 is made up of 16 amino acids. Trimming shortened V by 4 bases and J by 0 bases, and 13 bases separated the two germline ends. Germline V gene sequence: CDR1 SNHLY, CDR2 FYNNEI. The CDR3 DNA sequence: TGTGCCAGCAGTGGGGATCCTGGACTAGCCAAAAACATTCAGTACTTC. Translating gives CASSGDPGLAKNIQYF.

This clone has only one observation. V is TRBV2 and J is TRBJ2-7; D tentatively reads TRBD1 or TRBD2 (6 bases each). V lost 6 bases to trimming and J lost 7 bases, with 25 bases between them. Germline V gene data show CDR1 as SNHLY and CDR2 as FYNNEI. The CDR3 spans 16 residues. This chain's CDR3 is CASRKSEASRGEEQYF. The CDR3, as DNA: TGTGCCAGCAGGAAGTCGGAAGCTTCTAGGGGGGAGGAGCAGTACTTC.

The CDR3 DNA reads TGCAGCGTTGATTCAGCGGGAGGGCCCCCCGGAGAGACCCAGTACTTC. Protein sequence: CSVDSAGGPPGETQYF. This rearrangement joins TRBV29-1 to TRBJ2-5; TRBD2 aligns across 10 bases. Germline V gene lookup returns CDR1 SQVTM and CDR2 ANQGSEA. This CDR3 is built from 16 residues. V lost 3 bases and J lost 4; bases outside the gene matches: 11.

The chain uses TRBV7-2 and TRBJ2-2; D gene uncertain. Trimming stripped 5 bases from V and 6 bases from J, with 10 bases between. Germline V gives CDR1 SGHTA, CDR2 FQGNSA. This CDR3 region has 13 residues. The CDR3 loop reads CASSPDVAGELFF. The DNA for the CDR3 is TGTGCCAGCAGCCCCGACGTCGCCGGGGAGCTGTTTTTT. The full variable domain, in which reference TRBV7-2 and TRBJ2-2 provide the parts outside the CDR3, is GAGVSQSPSNKVTEKGKDVELRCDPISGHTALYWYRQSLGQGLEFLIYFQGNSAPDKSGLPSDRFSAERTGGSVSTLTIQRTQQEDSAVYLCASSPDVAGELFFGEGSRLTVL.

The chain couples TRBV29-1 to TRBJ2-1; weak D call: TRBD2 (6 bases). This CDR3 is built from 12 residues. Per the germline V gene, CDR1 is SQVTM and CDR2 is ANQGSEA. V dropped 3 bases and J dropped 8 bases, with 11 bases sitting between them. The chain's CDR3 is CSVEEGLDEQFF. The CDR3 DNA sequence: TGCAGCGTTGAGGAGGGGTTGGATGAGCAGTTCTTC.

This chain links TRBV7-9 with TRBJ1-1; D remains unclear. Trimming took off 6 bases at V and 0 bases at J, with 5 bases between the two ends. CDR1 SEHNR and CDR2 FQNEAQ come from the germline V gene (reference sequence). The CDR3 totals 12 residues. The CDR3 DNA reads TGTGCCAGCAGACTGGTGAACACTGAAGCTTTCTTT. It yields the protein CASRLVNTEAFF.

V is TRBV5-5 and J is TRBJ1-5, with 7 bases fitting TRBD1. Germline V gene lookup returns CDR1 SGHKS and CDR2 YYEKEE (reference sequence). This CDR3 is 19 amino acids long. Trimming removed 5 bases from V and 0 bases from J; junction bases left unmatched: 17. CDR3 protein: CASSNTPGQIINSNQPQHF. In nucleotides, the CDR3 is TGTGCCAGCAGTAATACGCCGGGACAGATAATTAATAGCAATCAGCCCCAGCATTTT.

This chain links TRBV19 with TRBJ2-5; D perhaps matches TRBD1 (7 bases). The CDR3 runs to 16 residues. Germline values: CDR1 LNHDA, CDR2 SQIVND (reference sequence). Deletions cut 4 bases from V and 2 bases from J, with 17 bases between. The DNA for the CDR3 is TGTGCCAGTAGTACTCAGGAGGGGGCTCCACAAGAGACCCAGTACTTC. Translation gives CASSTQEGAPQETQYF.

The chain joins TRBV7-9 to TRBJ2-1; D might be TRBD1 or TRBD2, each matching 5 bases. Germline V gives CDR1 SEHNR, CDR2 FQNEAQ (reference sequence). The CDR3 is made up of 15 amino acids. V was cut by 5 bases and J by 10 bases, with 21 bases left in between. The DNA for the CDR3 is TGTGCCAGCAGCCCGGGCCGGGGCTCGGGTTCAGAGCAGTTCTTC. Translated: CASSPGRGSGSEQFF.

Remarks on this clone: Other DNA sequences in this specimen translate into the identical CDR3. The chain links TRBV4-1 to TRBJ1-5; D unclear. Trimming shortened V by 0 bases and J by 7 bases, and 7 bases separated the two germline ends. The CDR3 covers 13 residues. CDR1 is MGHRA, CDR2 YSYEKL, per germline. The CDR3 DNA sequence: TGCGCCAGCAGCCAAGAATTCGGACAGCCCCAGCATTTT. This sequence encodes CASSQEFGQPQHF.

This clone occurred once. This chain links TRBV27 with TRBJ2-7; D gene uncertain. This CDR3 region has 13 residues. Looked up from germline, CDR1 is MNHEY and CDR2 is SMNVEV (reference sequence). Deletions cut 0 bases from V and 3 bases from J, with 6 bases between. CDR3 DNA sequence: TGTGCCAGCAGTTTATCGAGTAACTACGAGCAGTACTTC. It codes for CASSLSSNYEQYF.

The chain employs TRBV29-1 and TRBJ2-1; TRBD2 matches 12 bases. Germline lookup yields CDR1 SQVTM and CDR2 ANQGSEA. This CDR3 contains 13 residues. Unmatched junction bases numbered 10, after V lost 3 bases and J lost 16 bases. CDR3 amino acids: CSVEEGILAGGFF. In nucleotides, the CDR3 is TGCAGCGTTGAGGAGGGAATACTAGCGGGAGGTTTCTTC.

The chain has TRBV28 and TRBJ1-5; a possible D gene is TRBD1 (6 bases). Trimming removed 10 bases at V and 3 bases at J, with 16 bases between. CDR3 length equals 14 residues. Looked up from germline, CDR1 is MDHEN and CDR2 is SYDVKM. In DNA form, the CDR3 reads TGTGCCACCTATACCCGGGACACCAATCAGCCCCAGCATTTT. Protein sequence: CATYTRDTNQPQHF.

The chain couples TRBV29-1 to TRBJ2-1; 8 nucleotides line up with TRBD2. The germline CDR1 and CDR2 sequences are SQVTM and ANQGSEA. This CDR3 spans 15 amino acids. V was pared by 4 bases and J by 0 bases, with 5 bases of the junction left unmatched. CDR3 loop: CSVAGGRSSYNEQFF. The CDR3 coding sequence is TGCAGCGTTGCCGGCGGGAGGAGCTCCTACAATGAGCAGTTCTTC.